This entry lists 27 T cell receptor beta chains sequenced from one sample in a study of T cell responses to AZD1222 COVID-19 vaccine. Produced via immunoSEQ multiplex PCR; TCRdb's table is partial and in-frame only. The sample comprises roughly 150,000 clones, about nine tenths of which are singletons, and roughly 1.7% rests with the top ten. Here the sequenced sample was peripheral blood, taken 28 days after the second AZD1222 dose. These receptors were obtained from an adult who received the AZD1222 COVID-19 vaccine.

The chain carries TRBV7-2 and TRBJ2-7; no clear D. CDR1 and CDR2 from the germline V gene are SGHTA and FQGNSA. The V end was cut by 2 bases, the J end by 1 base, with 9 bases between. The CDR3 extends over 14 amino acids. The CDR3 here is CASSLLPASYEQYF. Here the CDR3 DNA reads TGTGCCAGCAGCTTACTTCCCGCATCCTACGAGCAGTACTTC.

The V and J genes are TRBV18 and TRBJ1-5; D gene ambiguous. V lost 6 bases and J lost 1, with 10 bases in between. The CDR3 contains 14 residues. CDR1 is KGHSH and CDR2 is LQKENI in the germline V gene. CDR3 sequence: CASSPGASNQPQHF. The CDR3 coding sequence is TGTGCCAGCTCCCCCGGAGCCAGCAATCAGCCCCAGCATTTT.

V gene TRBV28 combines with J gene TRBJ1-6, with D perhaps TRBD1 (6 bases). The V end was cut by 3 bases, the J end by 9 bases, with 12 bases between. The germline CDR1 and CDR2 sequences are MDHEN and SYDVKM. This CDR3 comprises 14 residues. The CDR3 DNA follows: TGTGCCAGCAGTTTTGGGAGGGGGGGTTCACCCCTCCACTTT. It specifies CASSFGRGGSPLHF.

The J gene is TRBJ2-1, the V gene TRBV4-2, with 7 bases aligning to TRBD2. V was pared by 5 bases and J by 9 bases, with 13 bases of the junction left unmatched. This CDR3 spans 15 amino acids. Germline V CDR1 and CDR2: LGHNA, YNFKEQ. CDR3 bases: TGTGCCAGCAGCGAACCCGGGACTACCCTAGTTGAGCAGTTCTTC. Its protein is CASSEPGTTLVEQFF.

This chain connects TRBV9 to TRBJ2-7; 12 bases align to TRBD2. The CDR3 loop spans 17 amino acids. The germline gives CDR1 SGDLS, CDR2 YYNGEE. J gave up 6 bases and V 4 bases, and 14 bases lay outside the gene matches. Here the CDR3 DNA reads TGTGCCAGCAGCCCTCCCCCTAGCGGGAGGGCCCCGAGCGAGCAGTACTTC. Protein product: CASSPPPSGRAPSEQYF.

This sequence joins TRBV19 and TRBJ2-6; TRBD1 agrees at 8 bases. J was trimmed by 0 bases and V by 5 bases; bases with no gene match: 6. This CDR3 has 17 residues. Germline V gene data show CDR1 as LNHDA and CDR2 as SQIVND (reference sequence). CDR3 sequence: CASSPGTGPSGANVLTF. The CDR3 coding sequence is TGTGCCAGTAGTCCAGGGACAGGACCCTCTGGGGCCAACGTCCTGACTTTC. Full variable domain (rest looked up from reference TRBV19 and TRBJ2-6): DGGITQSPKYLFRKEGQNVTLSCEQNLNHDAMYWYRQDPGQGLRLIYYSQIVNDFQKGDIAEGYSVSREKKESFPLTVTSAQKNPTAFYLCASSPGTGPSGANVLTFGAGSRLTVL.

This clone showed up just a few times. The rearrangement links TRBV7-8 to TRBJ2-6; tentative D call: TRBD1 (5 bases). The ends were cut back, 5 bases at V and 0 bases at J, with 14 bases in the middle. Per germline, CDR1 SGHVS and CDR2 FQNEAQ. This CDR3 comprises 17 residues. As DNA, the CDR3 is TGTGCCAGCAGCAGGGGCCCCCTGAGCTCTGGGGCCAACGTCCTGACTTTC. It codes for CASSRGPLSSGANVLTF.

V is TRBV7-6 and J is TRBJ2-2, with D perhaps assigned TRBD1 or TRBD2 (6 bases each). CDR3 length: 16 amino acids. Per germline, CDR1 SGHVS and CDR2 FNYEAQ. V was shortened by 5 bases and J by 4 bases, with 17 bases between the two germline ends. In nucleotides, the CDR3 is TGTGCCAGCAGCGACTCGGGGGCCTCGGCCACCGGGGAGCTGTTTTTT. It is translated as CASSDSGASATGELFF.

The sample holds a few counts of this clone. The chain joins TRBV10-3 to TRBJ2-1, with D perhaps being TRBD1 or TRBD2 (6 bases each). Trimming pared 0 bases from V and 9 bases from J, leaving 15 bases between. CDR1 ENHRY and CDR2 SYGVKD come from the germline V gene. CDR3 length: 15 residues. The chain's CDR3 is CAISESDGGGGEQFF. The CDR3 bases are TGTGCCATCAGTGAGTCGGACGGTGGAGGGGGTGAGCAGTTCTTC.

This rearrangement joins TRBV19 to TRBJ1-1, with TRBD1 as a possible D gene (5 bases). Germline values: CDR1 LNHDA, CDR2 SQIVND (reference sequence). Trimming left V 6 bases short and J 0 bases short, with 17 bases between. CDR3 length: 16 residues. As DNA, the CDR3 is TGTGCCAGTAGGCGGGGGACGGAGGCTATGAACACTGAAGCTTTCTTT. Its protein product is CASRRGTEAMNTEAFF.

CDR3 residues: CSAGGGEAFF. CDR3 in DNA: TGCAGCGCGGGAGGAGGCGAAGCTTTCTTT. The V call is TRBV29-1, the J call TRBJ1-1; D remains unclear. Germline lookup yields CDR1 SQVTM and CDR2 ANQGSEA. The CDR3 length is 10 residues. The germline V and J ends were trimmed by 7 bases and 8 bases, with 11 bases remaining between them.

The chain recombines TRBV6-5 with TRBJ1-6; 9 nucleotides match TRBD1. This CDR3 is built from 14 residues. V shed 5 bases and J 8 bases; nucleotides not matched to a gene: 4. CDR1 is MNHEY and CDR2 is SVGAGI in the germline V gene. CDR3 region: CASSLRDRDSPLHF. CDR3 sequence (DNA): TGTGCCAGCAGTCTACGGGACAGGGATTCACCCCTCCACTTT.

J is TRBJ2-3 and V is TRBV7-9; TRBD1 agrees at 11 bases. J lost 0 bases, V lost 5 bases, and 7 bases had no gene match. This CDR3 has 17 amino acids. Germline loops: CDR1 SEHNR, CDR2 FQNEAQ (reference sequence). The CDR3 region is CASSQGTGGRSTDTQYF. The CDR3 nucleotides read TGTGCCAGCAGCCAAGGGACAGGGGGTCGCAGCACAGATACGCAGTATTTT.

The table lists this clone with a few counts. The rearrangement joins TRBV29-1 to TRBJ2-5, with D hard to call. Germline V gene data show CDR1 as SQVTM and CDR2 as ANQGSEA. The V end lost 7 bases, the J end lost 5 bases, and 11 bases lay between the germline ends. The CDR3 totals 11 residues. The CDR3 reads CSARKVETQYF. The DNA for the CDR3 is TGCAGCGCCCGGAAGGTGGAGACCCAGTACTTC. The complete variable domain, with remaining parts taken from reference TRBV29-1 and TRBJ2-5, reads SAVISQKPSRDICQRGTSLTIQCQVDSQVTMMFWYRQQPGQSLTLIATANQGSEATYESGFVIDKFPISRPNLTFSTLTVSNMSPEDSSIYLCSARKVETQYFGPGTRLLVL.

In this sample, this clone turned up a few times. This chain links TRBV6-5 with TRBJ2-1, with TRBD1 matching 9 bases. The length of the CDR3 is 14 residues. The germline CDR1 and CDR2 sequences are MNHEY and SVGAGI. The V and J ends lost 5 bases and 6 bases, in that order; junction bases with no gene match: 5. CDR3 sequence reads: CASSRDRVSNEQFF. The CDR3 DNA follows: TGTGCCAGCAGTCGGGACAGGGTAAGCAATGAGCAGTTCTTC.

The V gene is TRBV6-5, the J gene TRBJ2-7; D may match TRBD1 or TRBD2 (5 bases each). The CDR3 consists of 15 residues. Per germline, CDR1 MNHEY and CDR2 SVGAGI. V shed 5 bases and J shed 3 bases, with 17 bases lying between them. Here the CDR3 DNA reads TGTGCCAGCAGTCCCGGATTTCTGGGGGTCTACGAGCAGTACTTC. Its protein is CASSPGFLGVYEQYF.

The J gene is TRBJ2-4, the V gene TRBV5-1; 9 bases are shared with TRBD2. The CDR3 totals 18 residues. V shed 0 bases and J 6 bases; nucleotides not matched to a gene: 13. The germline gives CDR1 SGHRS, CDR2 YFSETQ. The CDR3 DNA reads TGCGCCAGCAGCTTGGCCAGAGCGGGGGGCACCTCCGGAAACATTCAGTACTTC. Residues: CASSLARAGGTSGNIQYF.

J is TRBJ1-2 and V is TRBV18, with 9 bases matching TRBD1. Losses at the gene ends were 6 bases for V and 5 bases for J; bases not matched to a gene: 4. The CDR3 sequence is 13 residues long. Germline assignment: CDR1 KGHSH and CDR2 LQKENI. CDR3 sequence reads: CASSETGGYGYTF. The CDR3 DNA follows: TGTGCCAGCTCGGAGACAGGGGGATATGGCTACACCTTC.

The chain recombines TRBV28 with TRBJ2-7, with TRBD2 matching over 8 bases. The trim removed 7 bases at V and 6 bases at J, leaving 17 bases unmatched. CDR3 length: 16 amino acids. CDR1 and CDR2 (germline): MDHEN, SYDVKM. Written as DNA, the CDR3 is TGTGCCAGCATTCCTCTCGGGCTAGCGGGCCGCGGCGAGCAGTACTTC. Residues: CASIPLGLAGRGEQYF.

The CDR3 protein is CASTQGQSNQPQHF. CDR3 nucleotides: TGTGCCAGCACCCAGGGACAGAGCAATCAGCCCCAGCATTTT. The rearrangement uses TRBV5-6 and TRBJ1-5; 7 nucleotides align to TRBD1. V shed 6 bases, J shed 1 base, and the junction held 4 bases outside the gene matches. The CDR3 covers 14 residues. CDR1 is SGHDT, CDR2 YYEEEE, per germline.

The chain recombines TRBV5-1 with TRBJ1-1; 9 nucleotides match TRBD1. Per germline, CDR1 SGHRS and CDR2 YFSETQ. The CDR3 runs to 18 residues. Trimming removed 4 bases from V and 1 base from J; junction bases left unmatched: 14. CDR3 sequence (DNA): TGCGCCAGCAGCAACGTAAAAACAGGGGGCGCATCGAACACTGAAGCTTTCTTT. Its protein product is CASSNVKTGGASNTEAFF.

V gene TRBV9 combines with J gene TRBJ1-2, with unresolved D. Germline CDR1 reads SGDLS; CDR2 reads YYNGEE. The CDR3 covers 16 residues. V was clipped by 1 base and J by 7 bases, with 20 bases between them. CDR3 coding DNA: TGTGCCAGCAGCGTATACGACGAACCCGGAGCCTCTGGCTACACCTTC. As protein: CASSVYDEPGASGYTF.

V and J are TRBV5-8 and TRBJ2-4, with D uncertain. Germline V lookup: CDR1 SGHTS, CDR2 YDEGEE. The CDR3 has 12 amino acids. Deletions cut 6 bases from V and 1 base from J, with 5 bases between. CDR3 protein: CASNLAKNIQYF. The CDR3 DNA reads as TGTGCCAGCAATCTGGCCAAAAACATTCAGTACTTC.

This rearrangement joins TRBV6-5 to TRBJ1-5; a possible D gene is TRBD1 (5 bases). V was trimmed by 0 bases and J by 3 bases, leaving 9 bases between them. CDR3 length: 15 residues. Germline V lookup: CDR1 MNHEY, CDR2 SVGAGI. The chain's CDR3 is CASSYSGQYNQPQHF. CDR3 DNA sequence: TGTGCCAGCAGTTACTCGGGGCAGTACAATCAGCCCCAGCATTTT.

The chain has TRBV28 and TRBJ2-4; tentatively, D is TRBD1 (5 bases). Per germline, CDR1 MDHEN and CDR2 SYDVKM. V was cut by 6 bases and J by 0 bases, with 12 bases left in between. The CDR3 extends over 15 amino acids. CDR3 in amino acids: CASSTGLLAKNIQYF. The CDR3 DNA sequence: TGTGCCAGCAGCACAGGTCTACTAGCCAAAAACATTCAGTACTTC.

The chain combines TRBV5-8 with TRBJ1-1, with TRBD1 matching 10 bases. Germline values: CDR1 SGHTS, CDR2 YDEGEE. Losses at the gene ends were 5 bases for V and 1 base for J; bases not matched to a gene: 8. The CDR3 runs 16 residues. In DNA, the CDR3 is TGTGCCAGCAGGAGACAGGGGGCAATTGCGAACACTGAAGCTTTCTTT. It encodes CASRRQGAIANTEAFF.

The chain couples TRBV13 to TRBJ1-3; tentative D call: TRBD1 (6 bases). Between the trimmed V and J ends, which lost 4 bases and 4 bases, there was a span of 11 bases. The CDR3 length is 14 residues. Germline values: CDR1 PRHDT, CDR2 FYEKMQ (reference sequence). This CDR3 reads CASSSQGGGNTIYF. CDR3 DNA: TGTGCCAGCAGCTCACAGGGTGGGGGAAACACCATATATTTT.